A selection of T cell receptor beta chains follows, all from one sample in a study of shared clonotypes between healthy human individuals. Assay used: immunoSEQ multiplex PCR; TCRdb lists only in-frame clones, some missing. The sample includes 330,000 or so clones, 73% seen only once; the top ten take more than 9%. Sequencing was carried out using memory CD4+ T cells sorted from blood. Source of these receptors: a young man in good health. The CDR3 runs from the conserved cysteine through the conserved F or W. The D gene is left open where the match is weak. The size entry is marked missing in some rows and otherwise reads once, few, many or a size class.

J,size,D,length,V,DNA,CDR3
TRBJ1-5,NA,NA,13,TRBV28,TGTGCCAGCAGTTCCCCGGGAGCTCAGCCCCAGCATTTT,CASSSPGAQPQHF
TRBJ2-1,NA,TRBD1,13,TRBV5-1,TGCGCCAGCAGCCCTGGGACAGCCAATGAGCAGTTCTTC,CASSPGTANEQFF
TRBJ2-6,NA,TRBD1,17,TRBV4-1,TGCGCCAGCAGTTGGGACAGGGGGAGCTCTGGGGCCAACGTCCTGACTTTC,CASSWDRGSSGANVLTF
TRBJ1-1,NA,NA,14,TRBV7-9,TGTGCCAGCAGCGAGGGTGGAGGGGACACTGAAGCTTTCTTT,CASSEGGGDTEAFF
TRBJ2-5,NA,NA,13,TRBV14,TGTGCCAGCAGCCAAGATATTTCGGAGACCCAGTACTTC,CASSQDISETQYF
TRBJ2-1,NA,NA,14,TRBV7-9,TGTGCCAGCAGCCTGGACTACCTTAGCAATGAGCAGTTCTTC,CASSLDYLSNEQFF
TRBJ1-2,NA,TRBD1,14,TRBV6-1,TGTGCCAGCAGTGAAGCAATAGGACAGGATGGCTACACCTTC,CASSEAIGQDGYTF
TRBJ1-5,NA,TRBD1,16,TRBV10-2,TGCGCCAGCAGTGAGGCGACAGGGGGGAGCAGACAGCCCCAGCATTTT,CASSEATGGSRQPQHF
TRBJ2-1,NA,TRBD1,15,TRBV7-9,TGTGCCAGCAGGTTAGGGGACAGCCAAAACAATGAGCAGTTCTTC,CASRLGDSQNNEQFF
TRBJ2-7,NA,NA,12,TRBV10-1,TGCGCCAGCAGTGAGGGCTCCTACGAGCAGTACTTC,CASSEGSYEQYF
TRBJ2-7,once,NA,14,TRBV5-1,TGCGCCAGCAGCTCCAGCGGAGGGGCCTACGAGCAGTACTTC,CASSSSGGAYEQYF
TRBJ2-1,NA,TRBD2,14,TRBV6-1,TGTGCCAGCAGTGAAGCACTGGGCGGGAGGCTACCGTTCTTC,CASSEALGGRLPFF
TRBJ2-7,NA,NA,11,TRBV2,TGTGCCAGCAGATCGGAGTGGGAGCAGTACTTC,CASRSEWEQYF
TRBJ2-6,once,NA,18,TRBV7-9,TGTGCCAGCAGCTTACGAGGCCAACTTTACTCTGGGGCCAACGTCCTGACTTTC,CASSLRGQLYSGANVLTF
TRBJ2-5,few,NA,13,TRBV19,TGTGCCAGCCAGGGGACAAGGGGTAGGACCCAGTACTTC,CASQGTRGRTQYF
TRBJ2-7,NA,TRBD1,15,TRBV6-6,TGTGCCAGCAGTTTCGACAGGGTGGTGGCGGGCGAGCAGTACTTC,CASSFDRVVAGEQYF